Sequencing of this T cell receptor (beta chain) was carried out in a study of T cell repertoires in cytomegalovirus infection. Across the whole study: Well-studied HLA-B-restricted epitopes and recently identified HLA-C-restricted epitopes of CMV were both used in the study. Public TCR beta signatures indicated both CMV infection and matching HLA type.

MiXCR, applied by TCRdb to the reads, yields one record per CDR3 protein. This table holds hundreds of thousands of distinct CDR3 sequences, roughly 36% found once. As concerns this clonotype: Antigen unknown.

V gave up 0 bases and J gave up 10 bases; unmatched junction bases: 7. CDR1 and CDR2 from the germline V gene are SGHRS and YFSETQ. This CDR3 region has 15 residues. Broader study findings: Summed frequency of shared TCR beta families picked out CMV carriers who also had the relevant HLA. CMV-specific HLA-C-restricted TCR beta clonotypes dominated the ex vivo response.

The specimen was cultured PBMCs, collected from culture after CMV antigen stimulation. The chain uses TRBV5-1 and TRBJ1-6; 7 nucleotides agree with TRBD1. The clonotype comes from a human donor in good health (CMV status not recorded). Some clones in this sample may be carry-over from other donors' samples. The CDR3 bases are TGCGCCAGCAGCTTGGCCATACAGGGGAGCTCACCCCTCCACTTT. Amino acid sequence: CASSLAIQGSSPLHF.